What follows are 21 T cell receptor beta chains derived from one specimen sequenced in a study of blood T cell repertoires in COVID-19. Using immunoSEQ multiplex PCR, the repertoire was profiled, and TCRdb retains in-frame clones only, with some absent. The data show hundreds of thousands of clones, with around 85% seen just once and roughly 2.6% held by the top ten. Sequenced: PBMCs or T cells enriched from blood (not recorded which). The origin of the receptors is a woman aged 50 to 65 who had recovered from COVID-19.

Concerning this clone: Distinct nucleotide sequences in the sample also encode this CDR3. V usage is TRBV7-2 and J usage is TRBJ1-2; D not resolved. This CDR3 spans 14 amino acids. The germline CDR1 and CDR2 sequences are SGHTA and FQGNSA. Trimming left V 1 base short and J 3 bases short, with 9 bases between. The CDR3 DNA follows: TGTGCCAGCAGCTTAGAAACCGGGGACTATGGCTACACCTTC. Amino acid sequence: CASSLETGDYGYTF.

The chain couples TRBV27 to TRBJ2-7, with 8 bases that match TRBD1. The CDR3 runs to 13 residues. Germline trimming cut 6 bases from V and 7 bases from J; bases unmatched to any gene: 8. Germline-derived CDR1 and CDR2 are MNHEY and SMNVEV (reference sequence). The DNA for the CDR3 is TGTGCCAGCAGGCGGACAGGGATAGGTGAGCAGTACTTC. It encodes CASRRTGIGEQYF.

V and J are TRBV6-5 and TRBJ2-7; TRBD1 might be the D (5 bases). Trimming removed 5 bases from V and 6 bases from J, with 11 bases in between. The CDR3 spans 12 residues. CDR1 MNHEY and CDR2 SVGAGI come from the germline V gene. The CDR3 DNA reads TGTGCCAGCAGTCCAGACAGAGGCGAGCAGTACTTC. Amino acid sequence: CASSPDRGEQYF.

V gene TRBV7-7 combines with J gene TRBJ1-1, with D uncertain. The CDR3 runs 13 residues. Germline-derived CDR1 and CDR2 are SSHAT and FNYEAQ (reference sequence). Trimming left V 5 bases short and J 0 bases short, with 7 bases between. CDR3 region: CASSLDLNTEAFF. The CDR3 DNA reads TGTGCCAGCAGCCTCGACTTGAACACTGAAGCTTTCTTT.

The chain combines TRBV6-5 with TRBJ1-1; D perhaps matches TRBD1 (5 bases). Trimming removed 2 bases at V and 1 base at J, with 14 bases between. CDR3 size: 16 residues. Per germline, CDR1 MNHEY and CDR2 SVGAGI. CDR3 loop: CASSYLSGLKNTEAFF. In DNA, the CDR3 is TGTGCCAGCAGTTACCTATCGGGACTCAAGAACACTGAAGCTTTCTTT.

Details on this clone: One end of the junction fails to match germline, which may point to a read error. V is TRBV30 and J is TRBJ2-1, with 12 bases aligning to TRBD2. Germline assignment: CDR1 GTSNPN and CDR2 SVGIG (reference sequence). The CDR3 sequence is 14 residues long. Here the CDR3 reads CAGRLAGAPDEQFF. CDR3 coding DNA: TGTGCCGGGAGACTAGCGGGAGCCCCCGATGAGCAGTTCTTC.

The chain links TRBV6-4 to TRBJ1-2, with TRBD1 matching 9 bases. Germline V gene data show CDR1 as MRHNA and CDR2 as SNTAGT. The CDR3 spans 16 residues. V was pared by 6 bases and J by 4 bases, with 12 bases of the junction left unmatched. CDR3 sequence: CASSALTGTGPYGYTF. The CDR3 coding sequence is TGTGCCAGCAGCGCACTTACCGGGACAGGGCCCTATGGCTACACCTTC.

This clone was seen only a few times. The chain recombines TRBV5-1 with TRBJ1-3, with TRBD1 identical over 8 bases. With 0 bases clipped from V and 8 bases from J, the junction kept 7 bases outside the gene matches. The germline gives CDR1 SGHRS, CDR2 YFSETQ. The CDR3 totals 15 residues. The CDR3 sequence is CASSLETGESDTIYF. DNA for the CDR3: TGCGCCAGCAGCTTGGAGACAGGGGAGTCGGACACCATATATTTT.

This clone has only one observation. The chain has TRBV19 and TRBJ1-5; maybe TRBD1 (5 bases). CDR3 length: 14 residues. V was trimmed by 3 bases and J by 6 bases, leaving 12 bases between them. Germline loops: CDR1 LNHDA, CDR2 SQIVND (reference sequence). The CDR3 here is CASSMMGGGQPQHF. The CDR3 region has the DNA TGTGCCAGTAGTATGATGGGGGGTGGTCAGCCCCAGCATTTT.

The chain recombines TRBV28 with TRBJ2-3; TRBD1 aligns across 10 bases. Germline values: CDR1 MDHEN, CDR2 SYDVKM. Trimming at V came to 5 bases and at J to 6 bases, leaving 14 bases not matched to a gene. The length of the CDR3 is 17 residues. CDR3 in amino acids: CASSPNLGTGVGDTQYF. CDR3 bases: TGTGCCAGCAGTCCAAACCTCGGGACAGGGGTCGGCGATACGCAGTATTTT. The full variable domain, its missing parts supplied by reference TRBV28 and TRBJ2-3, is DVKVTQSSRYLVKRTGEKVFLECVQDMDHENMFWYRQDPGLGLRLIYFSYDVKMKEKGDIPEGYSVSREKKERFSLILESASTNQTSMYLCASSPNLGTGVGDTQYFGPGTRLTVL.

V and J are TRBV5-5 and TRBJ2-7; 8 positions agree with TRBD2. J lost 3 bases, V lost 1 base, and 6 bases had no gene match. The CDR3 is 15 amino acids. CDR1 is SGHKS and CDR2 is YYEKEE in the germline V gene (reference sequence). The CDR3 coding sequence is TGTGCCAGCAGCTTGACGGCGGGAGGACGCTACGAGCAGTACTTC. This gives the protein CASSLTAGGRYEQYF.

This sequence joins TRBV6-2 or TRBV6-3 and TRBJ2-1; 8 nucleotides match TRBD2. CDR1 is MNHEY and CDR2 is SVGEGT in the germline V gene. J was trimmed by 5 bases and V by 2 bases; bases with no gene match: 5. CDR3 length: 15 amino acids. CDR3 region: CASSYPRGVNNEQFF. The CDR3 nucleotides read TGTGCCAGCAGTTACCCGCGGGGGGTCAACAATGAGCAGTTCTTC.

This chain connects TRBV18 to TRBJ2-7, with 9 bases aligning to TRBD2. V trimming: 5 bases; J trimming: 3 bases; junction bases outside the gene matches: 8. This CDR3 comprises 15 residues. Germline CDR1 is KGHSH and CDR2 is LQKENI. The CDR3 sequence: CASSFGTSRYYEQYF. The CDR3 nucleotides read TGTGCCAGCTCATTCGGGACTAGCAGATACTACGAGCAGTACTTC. The full variable domain, in which reference TRBV18 and TRBJ2-7 provide the parts outside the CDR3, is NAGVMQNPRHLVRRRGQEARLRCSPMKGHSHVYWYRQLPEEGLKFMVYLQKENIIDESGMPKERFSAEFPKEGPSILRIQQVVRGDSAAYFCASSFGTSRYYEQYFGPGTRLTVT.

This clone was picked up a small number of times. The chain is built from TRBV7-9 and TRBJ1-6; D uncertain. Trimming stripped 2 bases from V and 6 bases from J, with 17 bases between. The V gene's germline CDR1 is SEHNR and CDR2 FQNEAQ (reference sequence). This CDR3 comprises 17 residues. The CDR3 protein is CASSLLGGKERNSPLHF. DNA for the CDR3: TGTGCCAGCAGCTTATTAGGAGGAAAAGAACGTAATTCACCCCTCCACTTT.

In this sample, this clone turned up a few times. The CDR3 DNA is TGTGCCAGCAGCTTAGAGAGGTGGGATACGCAGTATTTT. It specifies CASSLERWDTQYF. This chain connects TRBV7-2 to TRBJ2-3; D gene unclear. The V gene lost 1 base and the J gene lost 6 bases, with 8 bases spanning the gap. This CDR3 region has 13 residues. The V gene's germline CDR1 is SGHTA and CDR2 FQGNSA.

The genes are TRBV7-9 and TRBJ1-1, with D maybe TRBD1 (6 bases). Germline lookup yields CDR1 SEHNR and CDR2 FQNEAQ (reference sequence). The CDR3 is made up of 15 amino acids. Trimming removed 6 bases from V and 0 bases from J, with 14 bases in between. The CDR3 loop is CASSRRQDLNTEAFF. The DNA for the CDR3 is TGTGCCAGCAGTCGGAGACAGGATTTGAACACTGAAGCTTTCTTT.

The chain is built from TRBV19 and TRBJ2-6; tentatively, D is TRBD1 (6 bases). Germline assignment: CDR1 LNHDA and CDR2 SQIVND (reference sequence). With 6 bases removed from V and 0 bases from J, the gap between germline ends came to 15 bases. There are 17 residues in the CDR3. The CDR3 coding sequence is TGTGCCAGTAGGCTGGGGGCTACAGTCTCTGGGGCCAACGTCCTGACTTTC. It is translated as CASRLGATVSGANVLTF.

Points on this clone: Within the sample, other DNA sequences also encode this same CDR3. The rearrangement joins TRBV28 to TRBJ1-5; D might be TRBD1 (5 bases). Per the germline V gene, CDR1 is MDHEN and CDR2 is SYDVKM. Trimming pared 5 bases from V and 2 bases from J, leaving 10 bases between. There are 14 residues in the CDR3. The CDR3 loop reads CASSRGGGNQPQHF. In DNA, the CDR3 is TGTGCCAGCAGTAGGGGTGGTGGCAATCAGCCCCAGCATTTT.

This chain links TRBV5-1 with TRBJ2-5, with 8 bases fitting TRBD1. The V and J ends lost 4 bases and 3 bases, in that order; junction bases with no gene match: 2. CDR1 is SGHRS and CDR2 is YFSETQ in the germline V gene. The CDR3 is 13 amino acids. This chain's CDR3 is CASSRGQEETQYF. The CDR3 DNA is TGCGCCAGCAGCCGGGGACAGGAAGAGACCCAGTACTTC.

V usage is TRBV6-6 and J usage is TRBJ2-7; weak D call: TRBD1 (6 bases). Germline CDR1 is MNHNY and CDR2 is SVGAGI (reference sequence). The CDR3 loop spans 15 amino acids. V lost 4 bases and J 5 bases, leaving 18 bases between the germline ends. The CDR3 nucleotides are TGTGCCAGCAGTTCGAACAGGGCCGAGAGAGACGAGCAGTACTTC. This gives the protein CASSSNRAERDEQYF.

This clone was picked up a small number of times. Distinct nucleotide sequences in the sample also encode this CDR3. In DNA form, the CDR3 reads TGTGCCAGCAGCCAAGGGGCAAGCAATCAGCCCCAGCATTTT. Protein product: CASSQGASNQPQHF. The chain is built from TRBV3-1 (or the pseudogene TRBV3-2) and TRBJ1-5; D gene unclear. The germline gives CDR1 LGHDT, CDR2 YNNKEL (reference sequence). This CDR3 is 14 amino acids long. The V end was cut by 1 base, the J end by 1 base, with 5 bases between.